The clone carrying this T cell receptor (beta chain) was seen a few times. Its antigen is unidentified. These data belong to a study of CD8 T cells in ankylosing spondylitis. Study-level points and caveats: Clones linked to disease, bearing a CD8+ phenotype, were relatively rare in peripheral blood.

The germline CDR1 and CDR2 sequences are SGHAT and FQDESV (reference sequence). V was clipped by 0 bases and J by 9 bases; unmatched bases: 5. The CDR3 extends over 14 amino acids. TCRdb called the 5' RACE reads again in MiXCR, with one record for every CDR3 protein. The top ten hold 20% to 25% of the sample, which has 30,000 to 45,000 distinct CDR3 sequences, more than 9.5% seen once. The rearrangement uses TRBV11-1 and TRBJ2-1, with 7 bases lining up with TRBD1. The material sequenced was synovial fluid, either unsorted or a sorted T cell fraction (not recorded which). The receptor was derived from a male donor with ankylosing spondylitis. Here the CDR3 reads CASSLAQGVTEQFF. DNA for the CDR3: TGTGCCAGCAGCTTAGCGCAGGGGGTTACTGAGCAGTTCTTC.